This TCR beta chain is from a study of T cell responses to AZD1222 COVID-19 vaccine. V was cut by 3 bases and J by 8 bases, with 6 bases left in between. There are 11 residues in the CDR3. The repertoire was sequenced with immunoSEQ multiplex PCR; TCRdb's copy has only in-frame clones and lacks some. The sample yields some 170,000 clones, 70% to 90% seen once. This chain uses TRBV12-3 or TRBV12-4 with TRBJ2-3; D is unclear. This specimen was peripheral blood, taken 28 days after the second dose of the MenACWY control vaccine. The sequence came from an adult who received the MenACWY meningococcal vaccine as a control. The CDR3 protein is CASSFRTTQYF. DNA of the CDR3: TGTGCCAGCAGTTTCCGGACTACGCAGTATTTT.